The clone carrying this T cell receptor (beta chain) appeared a single time. Cohort 3 donors counted as recovered after two negative PCRs, clearance, or resolved symptoms. This specimen belongs to a study of blood T cell repertoires in COVID-19. Using immunoSEQ multiplex PCR, the repertoire was profiled, and TCRdb retains in-frame clones only, with some absent. The sample records hundreds of thousands of clones, 89% being singletons. The sequenced sample consisted of PBMCs or T cells enriched from blood (not recorded which). This TCR derives from a middle-aged woman who had recovered from COVID-19.

CDR3: CASSPQQGGDNQPQHF. The CDR3 DNA follows: TGTGCCAGCAGCCCCCAGCAGGGTGGGGACAATCAGCCCCAGCATTTT. The chain recombines TRBV4-2 with TRBJ1-5; tentative D call: TRBD1 (5 bases). V was cut by 4 bases and J by 3 bases, with 16 bases left in between. The germline V gene has CDR1 LGHNA and CDR2 YNFKEQ. This CDR3 has 16 residues.